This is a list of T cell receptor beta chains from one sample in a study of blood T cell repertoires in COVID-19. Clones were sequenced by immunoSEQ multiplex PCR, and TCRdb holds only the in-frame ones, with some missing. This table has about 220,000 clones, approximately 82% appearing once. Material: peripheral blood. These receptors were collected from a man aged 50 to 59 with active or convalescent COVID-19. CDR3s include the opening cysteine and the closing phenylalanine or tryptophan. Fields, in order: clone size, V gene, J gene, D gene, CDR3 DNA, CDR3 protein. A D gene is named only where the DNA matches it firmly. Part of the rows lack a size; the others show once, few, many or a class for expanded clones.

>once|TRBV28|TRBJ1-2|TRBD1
TGTGCCAGTGGGACAGGGGGCGGCTACACCTTC
CASGTGGGYTF
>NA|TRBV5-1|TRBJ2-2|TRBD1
TGCGCCAGCACGGGGACAGGGGCAAAGACCGGGGAGCTGTTTTTT
CASTGTGAKTGELFF
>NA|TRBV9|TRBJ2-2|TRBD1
TGTGCCAGCAGCGCCCCGGGACAGGGATACACCGGGGAGCTGTTTTTT
CASSAPGQGYTGELFF
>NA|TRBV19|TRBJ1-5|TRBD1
TGTGCCAGTAGTAATCAGGGGGCGGCTCAGCCCCAGCATTTT
CASSNQGAAQPQHF
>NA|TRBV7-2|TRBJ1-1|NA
TGTGCCAGCAGCTTAGGAGGAGTGAACACTGAAGCTTTCTTT
CASSLGGVNTEAFF
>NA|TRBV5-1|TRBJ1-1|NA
TGCGCCAGTTCCCCGACAGCGGGGAACACTGAAGCTTTCTTT
CASSPTAGNTEAFF
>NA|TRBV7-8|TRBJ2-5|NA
TGTGCCAGCAGCCGTGGGGCCTACCAAGAGACCCAGTACTTC
CASSRGAYQETQYF
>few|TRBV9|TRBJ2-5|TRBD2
TGTGCCAGCAGCCCGGGGGGAGAGACCCAGTACTTC
CASSPGGETQYF
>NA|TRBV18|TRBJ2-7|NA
TGTGCCAGCTCACCTGTAGCAGGGGTACACGAGCAGTACTTC
CASSPVAGVHEQYF
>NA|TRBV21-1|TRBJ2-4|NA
TGTGCCAGCAGCAAAAAACTGTGTGCGGGGGCTCCCTCCTTAGCCAAAAACATTCAGTACTTC
CASSKKLCAGAPSLAKNIQYF
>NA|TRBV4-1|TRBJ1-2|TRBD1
TGCGCCAGCAGCCAAGTGTTAGGACAGGGAGTAGGCTACACCTTC
CASSQVLGQGVGYTF
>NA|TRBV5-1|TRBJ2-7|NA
TGCGCCAGCAGCTTGGACCACAAAAACTACGAGCAGTACTTC
CASSLDHKNYEQYF
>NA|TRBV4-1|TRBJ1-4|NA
TGCGCCAGCAGCCCCCGGACACCAACTAATGAAAAACTGTTTTTT
CASSPRTPTNEKLFF
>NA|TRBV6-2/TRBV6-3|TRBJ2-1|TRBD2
TGTGCCAGCAGTCTTCTAGCGGGGGTACCGTACAATGAGCAGTTCTTC
CASSLLAGVPYNEQFF
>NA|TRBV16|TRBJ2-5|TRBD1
TGTGCCAGCAGCCAATCCCCCGGGACAGGGGTAGAGACCCAGTACTTC
CASSQSPGTGVETQYF
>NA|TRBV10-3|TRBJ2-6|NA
TGTGCCATCAGTGAGCAGTTAGCGTACTCTGGGGCCAACGTCCTGACTTTC
CAISEQLAYSGANVLTF
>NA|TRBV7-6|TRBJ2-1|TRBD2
TGTGCCAGCAGCCCGGATCCCGGGACTAGTGAATACAATGAGCAGTTCTTC
CASSPDPGTSEYNEQFF
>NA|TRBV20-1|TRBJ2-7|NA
TGCAGTGCTAGTTCCGGGACTGACTCCTACGAGCAGTACTTC
CSASSGTDSYEQYF
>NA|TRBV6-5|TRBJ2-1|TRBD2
TGTGCCACCACCCTAGCGGGGCCATACAATGAGCAGTTCTTC
CATTLAGPYNEQFF
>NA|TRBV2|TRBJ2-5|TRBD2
TGTGCCAGCAGAGGGGTTTCTTCCGGGACGGGACTACAAGAGACCCAGTACTTC
CASRGVSSGTGLQETQYF
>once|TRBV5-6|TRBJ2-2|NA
TGTGCCAGCAACAAAAGGGGGAGCGCCGGGGAGCTGTTTTTT
CASNKRGSAGELFF
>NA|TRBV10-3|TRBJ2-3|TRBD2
TGTGCCATCAGGGGGACTAGCGGGAGATCCCCTAGCACAGATACGCAGTATTTT
CAIRGTSGRSPSTDTQYF
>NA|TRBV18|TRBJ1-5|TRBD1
TGTGCCAGCTCACCCTCAGGGGGTATTCAGCCCCAGCATTTT
CASSPSGGIQPQHF